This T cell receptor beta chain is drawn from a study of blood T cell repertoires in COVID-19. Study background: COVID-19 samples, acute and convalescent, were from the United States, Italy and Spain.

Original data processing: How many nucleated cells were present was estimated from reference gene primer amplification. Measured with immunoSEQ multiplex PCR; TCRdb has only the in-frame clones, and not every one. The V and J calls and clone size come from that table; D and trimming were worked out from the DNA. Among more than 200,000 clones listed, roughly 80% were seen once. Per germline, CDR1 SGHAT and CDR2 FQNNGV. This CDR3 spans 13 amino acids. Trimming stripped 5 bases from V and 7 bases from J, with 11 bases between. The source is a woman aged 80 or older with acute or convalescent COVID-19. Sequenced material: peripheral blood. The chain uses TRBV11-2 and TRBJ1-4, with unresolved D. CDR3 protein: CASSPTQVEKLFF. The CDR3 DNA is TGTGCCAGCAGCCCCACTCAAGTTGAAAAACTGTTTTTT.